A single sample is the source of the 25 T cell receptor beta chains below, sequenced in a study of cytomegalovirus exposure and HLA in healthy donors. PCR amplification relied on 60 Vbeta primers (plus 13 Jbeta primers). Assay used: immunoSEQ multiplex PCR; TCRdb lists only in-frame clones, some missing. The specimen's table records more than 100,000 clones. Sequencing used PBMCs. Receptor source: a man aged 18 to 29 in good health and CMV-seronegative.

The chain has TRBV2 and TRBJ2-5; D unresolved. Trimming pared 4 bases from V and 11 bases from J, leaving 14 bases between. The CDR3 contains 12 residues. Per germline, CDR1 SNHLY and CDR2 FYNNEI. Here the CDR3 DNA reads TGTGCCAGCAGTGTACAGATCTCATTACAGTACTTC. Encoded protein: CASSVQISLQYF. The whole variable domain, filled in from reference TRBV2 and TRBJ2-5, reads EPEVTQTPSHQVTQMGQEVILRCVPISNHLYFYWYRQILGQKVEFLVSFYNNEISEKSEIFDDQFSVERPDGSNFTLKIRSTKLEDSAMYFCASSVQISLQYFGPGTRLLVL.

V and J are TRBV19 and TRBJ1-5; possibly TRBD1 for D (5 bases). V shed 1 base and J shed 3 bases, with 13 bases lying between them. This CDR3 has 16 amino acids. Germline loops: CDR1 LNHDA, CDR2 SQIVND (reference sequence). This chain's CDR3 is CASSIALTAYNQPQHF. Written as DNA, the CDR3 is TGTGCCAGTAGTATAGCGTTGACAGCCTACAATCAGCCCCAGCATTTT.

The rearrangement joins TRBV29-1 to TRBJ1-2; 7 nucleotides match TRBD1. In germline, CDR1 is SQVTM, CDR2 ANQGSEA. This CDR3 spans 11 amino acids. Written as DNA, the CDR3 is TGCAGACCTCCCGGGACAGATGGCTACACCTTC. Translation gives CRPPGTDGYTF. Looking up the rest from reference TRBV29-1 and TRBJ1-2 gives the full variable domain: SAVISQKPSRDICQRGTSLTIQCQVDSQVTMMFWYRQQPGQSLTLIATANQGSEATYESGFVIDKFPISRPNLTFSTLTVSNMSPEDSSIYLCRPPGTDGYTFGSGTRLTVV.

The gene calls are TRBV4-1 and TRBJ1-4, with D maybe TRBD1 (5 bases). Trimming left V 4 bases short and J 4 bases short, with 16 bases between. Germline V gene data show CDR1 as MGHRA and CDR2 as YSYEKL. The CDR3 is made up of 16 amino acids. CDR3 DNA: TGCGCCAGCAGCCCCAAGGGGAGGAGGGATAATGAAAAACTGTTTTTT. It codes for CASSPKGRRDNEKLFF.

The CDR3 DNA follows: TGTGCCAGCAAACGGGGGGCCTCGGGTGAGCAGTTCTTC. Its protein is CASKRGASGEQFF. The rearrangement links TRBV2 to TRBJ2-1; a possible D gene is TRBD2 (7 bases). V was cut by 7 bases and J by 9 bases, with 16 bases left in between. The germline V gene has CDR1 SNHLY and CDR2 FYNNEI. There are 13 residues in the CDR3.

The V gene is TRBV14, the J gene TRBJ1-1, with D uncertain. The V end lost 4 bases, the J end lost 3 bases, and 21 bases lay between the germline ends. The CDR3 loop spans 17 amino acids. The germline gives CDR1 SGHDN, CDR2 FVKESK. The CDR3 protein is CASSPGAGMLQDTEAFF. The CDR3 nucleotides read TGTGCCAGCAGCCCGGGCGCGGGTATGTTGCAGGACACTGAAGCTTTCTTT.

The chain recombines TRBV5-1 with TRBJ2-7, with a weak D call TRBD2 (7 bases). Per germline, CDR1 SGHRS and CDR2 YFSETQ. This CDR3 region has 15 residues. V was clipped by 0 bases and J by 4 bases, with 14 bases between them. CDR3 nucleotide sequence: TGCGCCAGCAGCTTGGAGGGGGGGGTTGGGTACGAGCAGTACTTC. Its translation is CASSLEGGVGYEQYF.

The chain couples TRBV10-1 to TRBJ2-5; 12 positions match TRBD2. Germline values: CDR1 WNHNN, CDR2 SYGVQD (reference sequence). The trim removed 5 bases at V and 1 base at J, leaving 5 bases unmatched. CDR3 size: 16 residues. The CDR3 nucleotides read TGCGCCAGCAGTAGGACTAGCGGGGCTACCCAAGAGACCCAGTACTTC. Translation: CASSRTSGATQETQYF.

CDR3: CASSLGGGEVRAEAFF. Here the CDR3 DNA reads TGTGCCAGCAGCTTGGGAGGGGGCGAAGTCAGGGCTGAAGCTTTCTTT. The genes are TRBV5-6 and TRBJ1-1; 7 nucleotides align to TRBD1. This CDR3 has 16 amino acids. Losses at the gene ends were 0 bases for V and 6 bases for J; bases not matched to a gene: 11. Looked up from germline, CDR1 is SGHDT and CDR2 is YYEEEE.

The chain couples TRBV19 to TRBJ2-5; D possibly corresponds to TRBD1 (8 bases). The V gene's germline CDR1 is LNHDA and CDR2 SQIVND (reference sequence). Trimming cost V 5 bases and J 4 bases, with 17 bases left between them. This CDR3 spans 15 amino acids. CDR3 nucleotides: TGTGCCAGTAGTTCCGACAGGGGAGGGGGAGAGACCCAGTACTTC. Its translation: CASSSDRGGGETQYF.

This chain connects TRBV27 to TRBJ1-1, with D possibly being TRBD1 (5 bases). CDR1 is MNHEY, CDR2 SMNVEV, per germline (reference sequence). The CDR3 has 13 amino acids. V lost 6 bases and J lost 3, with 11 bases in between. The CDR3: CASRGLGYTEAFF. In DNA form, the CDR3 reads TGTGCCAGCAGGGGGCTAGGGTACACTGAAGCTTTCTTT.

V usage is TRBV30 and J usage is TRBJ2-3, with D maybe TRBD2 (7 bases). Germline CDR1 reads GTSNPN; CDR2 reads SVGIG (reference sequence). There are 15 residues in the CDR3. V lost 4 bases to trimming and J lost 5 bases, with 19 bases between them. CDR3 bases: TGTGCCTGGAACGAAGGGGGGGGGCCGGGAGATACGCAGTATTTT. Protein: CAWNEGGGPGDTQYF.

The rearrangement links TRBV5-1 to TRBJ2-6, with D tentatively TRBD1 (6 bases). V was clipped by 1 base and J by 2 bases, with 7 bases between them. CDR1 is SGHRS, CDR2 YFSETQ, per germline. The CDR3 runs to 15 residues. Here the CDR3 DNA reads TGCGCCAGCAGCTTGCCAGGGGCTGGGGCCAACGTCCTGACTTTC. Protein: CASSLPGAGANVLTF.

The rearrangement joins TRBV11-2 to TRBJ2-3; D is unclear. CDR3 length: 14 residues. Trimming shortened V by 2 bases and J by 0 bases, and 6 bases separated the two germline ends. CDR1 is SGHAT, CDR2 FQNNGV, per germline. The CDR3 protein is CASSLISSTDTQYF. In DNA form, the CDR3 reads TGTGCCAGCAGCTTAATATCTAGCACAGATACGCAGTATTTT.

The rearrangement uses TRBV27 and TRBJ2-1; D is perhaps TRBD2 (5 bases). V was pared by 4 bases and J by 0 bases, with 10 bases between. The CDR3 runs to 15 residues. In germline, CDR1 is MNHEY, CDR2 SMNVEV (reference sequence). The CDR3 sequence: CASSSGLSSYNEQFF. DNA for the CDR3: TGTGCCAGCAGTTCCGGACTGAGCTCCTACAATGAGCAGTTCTTC.

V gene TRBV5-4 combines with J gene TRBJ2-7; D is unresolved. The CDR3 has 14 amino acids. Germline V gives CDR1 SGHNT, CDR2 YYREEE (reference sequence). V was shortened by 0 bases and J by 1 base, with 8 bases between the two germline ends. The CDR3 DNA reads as TGTGCCAGCAGCTTGGGGCCAAAATCCTACGAGCAGTACTTC. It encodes CASSLGPKSYEQYF.

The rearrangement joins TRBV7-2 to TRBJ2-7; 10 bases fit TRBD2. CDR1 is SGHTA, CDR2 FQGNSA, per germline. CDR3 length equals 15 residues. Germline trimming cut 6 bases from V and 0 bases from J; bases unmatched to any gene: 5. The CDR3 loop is CASRLGLANSYEQYF. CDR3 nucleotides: TGTGCCAGCAGACTGGGACTAGCGAACTCCTACGAGCAGTACTTC.

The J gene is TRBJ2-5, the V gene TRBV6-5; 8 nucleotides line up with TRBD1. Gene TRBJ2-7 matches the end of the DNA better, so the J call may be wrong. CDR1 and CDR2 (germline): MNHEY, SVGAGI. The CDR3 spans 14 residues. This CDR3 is CASSYGQGSYEQYF. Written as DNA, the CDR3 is TGTGCCAGCAGTTACGGACAGGGTTCTTACGAGCAGTACTTC.

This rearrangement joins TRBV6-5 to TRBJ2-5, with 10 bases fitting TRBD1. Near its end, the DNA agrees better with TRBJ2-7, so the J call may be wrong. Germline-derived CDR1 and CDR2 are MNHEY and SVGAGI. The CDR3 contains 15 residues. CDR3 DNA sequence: TGTGCCAGCAGCCCCAGGGACAGGGGATCCTACGAGCAGTACTTC. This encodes CASSPRDRGSYEQYF.

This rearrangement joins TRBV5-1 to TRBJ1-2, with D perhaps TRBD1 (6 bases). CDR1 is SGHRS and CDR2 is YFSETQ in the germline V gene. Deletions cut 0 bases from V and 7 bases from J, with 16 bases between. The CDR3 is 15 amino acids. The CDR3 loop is CASSLEGGGAGGYTF. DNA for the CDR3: TGCGCCAGCAGCTTGGAAGGCGGGGGGGCAGGTGGCTACACCTTC.

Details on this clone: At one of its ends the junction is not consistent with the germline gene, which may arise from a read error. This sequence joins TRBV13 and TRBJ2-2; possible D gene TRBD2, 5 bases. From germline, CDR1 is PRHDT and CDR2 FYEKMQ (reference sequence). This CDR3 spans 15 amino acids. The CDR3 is CASSLGSRFSGELFF. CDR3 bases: TGTGCCAGCAGCCTAGGGAGTAGATTCTCCGGGGAGCTGTTTTTT.

The CDR3 nucleotides are TGCGCCAGCAGCCCTCAACAGGGGTTGGACACTGAAGCTTTCTTT. It encodes CASSPQQGLDTEAFF. This chain uses TRBV4-1 with TRBJ1-1; 7 bases agree with TRBD1. The V segment lost 4 bases and the J segment 3 bases; nucleotides outside the gene matches: 8. The CDR3 spans 15 residues. Germline V gene lookup returns CDR1 MGHRA and CDR2 YSYEKL.

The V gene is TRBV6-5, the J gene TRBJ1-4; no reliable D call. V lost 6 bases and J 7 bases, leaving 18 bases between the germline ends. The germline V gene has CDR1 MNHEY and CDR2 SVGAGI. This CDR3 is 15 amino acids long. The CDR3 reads CASSPDTGRGEKLFF. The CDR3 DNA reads TGTGCCAGCAGCCCCGACACGGGAAGAGGTGAAAAACTGTTTTTT.

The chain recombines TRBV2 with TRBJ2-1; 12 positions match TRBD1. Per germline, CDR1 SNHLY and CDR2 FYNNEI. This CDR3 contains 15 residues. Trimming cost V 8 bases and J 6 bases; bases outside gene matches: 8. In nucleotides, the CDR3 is TGTGCCAGCCGGGGGGGGACAGGGGGCTTCAATGAGCAGTTCTTC. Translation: CASRGGTGGFNEQFF.

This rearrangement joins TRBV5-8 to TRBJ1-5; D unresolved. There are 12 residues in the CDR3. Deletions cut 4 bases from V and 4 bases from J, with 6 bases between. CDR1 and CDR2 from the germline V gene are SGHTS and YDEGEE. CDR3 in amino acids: CASSALNQPQHF. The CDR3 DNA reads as TGTGCCAGCAGCGCGTTAAATCAGCCCCAGCATTTT.